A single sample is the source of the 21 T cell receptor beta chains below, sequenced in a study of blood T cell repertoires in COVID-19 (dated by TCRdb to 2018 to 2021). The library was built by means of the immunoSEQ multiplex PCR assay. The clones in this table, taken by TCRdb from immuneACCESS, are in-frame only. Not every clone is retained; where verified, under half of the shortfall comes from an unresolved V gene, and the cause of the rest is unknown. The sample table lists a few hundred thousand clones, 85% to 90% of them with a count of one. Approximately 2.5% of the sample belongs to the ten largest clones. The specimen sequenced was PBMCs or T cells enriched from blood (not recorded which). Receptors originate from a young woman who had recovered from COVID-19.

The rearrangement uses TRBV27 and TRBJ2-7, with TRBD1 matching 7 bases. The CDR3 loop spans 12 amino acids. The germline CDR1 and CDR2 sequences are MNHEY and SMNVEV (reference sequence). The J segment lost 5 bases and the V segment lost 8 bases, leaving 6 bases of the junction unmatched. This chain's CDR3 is CASGETGNEQYF. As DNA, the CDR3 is TGTGCCAGCGGCGAGACAGGGAACGAGCAGTACTTC.

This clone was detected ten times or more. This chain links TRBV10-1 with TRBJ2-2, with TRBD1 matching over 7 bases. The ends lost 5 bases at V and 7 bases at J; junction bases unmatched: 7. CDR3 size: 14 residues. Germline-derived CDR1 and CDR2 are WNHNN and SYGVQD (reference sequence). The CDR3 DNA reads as TGCGCCAGCAGTACGACAGGGTATGGCGGGGAGCTGTTTTTT. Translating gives CASSTTGYGGELFF.

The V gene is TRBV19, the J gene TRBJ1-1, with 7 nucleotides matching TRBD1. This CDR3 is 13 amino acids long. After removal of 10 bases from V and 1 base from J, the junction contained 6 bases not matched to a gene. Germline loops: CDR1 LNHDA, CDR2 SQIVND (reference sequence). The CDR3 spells CATAGGANTEAFF. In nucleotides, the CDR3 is TGTGCCACCGCAGGGGGAGCGAACACTGAAGCTTTCTTT.

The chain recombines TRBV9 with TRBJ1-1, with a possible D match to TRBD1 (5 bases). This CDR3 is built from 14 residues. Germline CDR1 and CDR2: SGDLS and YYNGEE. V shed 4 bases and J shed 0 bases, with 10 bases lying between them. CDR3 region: CASSPTEMNTEAFF. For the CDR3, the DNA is TGTGCCAGCAGCCCGACAGAGATGAACACTGAAGCTTTCTTT.

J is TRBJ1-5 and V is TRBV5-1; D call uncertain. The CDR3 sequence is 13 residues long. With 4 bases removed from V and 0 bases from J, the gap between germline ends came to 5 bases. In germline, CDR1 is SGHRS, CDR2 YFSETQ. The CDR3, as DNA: TGCGCCAGCAGCGAGAATAGCAATCAGCCCCAGCATTTT. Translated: CASSENSNQPQHF.

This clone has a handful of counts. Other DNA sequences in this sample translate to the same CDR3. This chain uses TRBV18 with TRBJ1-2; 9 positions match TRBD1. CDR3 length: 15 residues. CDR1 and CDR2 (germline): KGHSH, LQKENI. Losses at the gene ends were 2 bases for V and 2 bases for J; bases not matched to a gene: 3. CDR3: CASSPGQGYNYGYTF. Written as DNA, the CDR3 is TGTGCCAGCTCACCAGGACAGGGGTACAACTATGGCTACACCTTC.

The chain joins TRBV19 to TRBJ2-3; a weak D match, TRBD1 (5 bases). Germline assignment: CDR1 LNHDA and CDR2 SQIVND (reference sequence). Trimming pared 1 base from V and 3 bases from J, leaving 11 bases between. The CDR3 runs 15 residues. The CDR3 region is CASSIGGAGTDTQYF. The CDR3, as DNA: TGTGCCAGTAGTATAGGGGGCGCTGGAACAGATACGCAGTATTTT.

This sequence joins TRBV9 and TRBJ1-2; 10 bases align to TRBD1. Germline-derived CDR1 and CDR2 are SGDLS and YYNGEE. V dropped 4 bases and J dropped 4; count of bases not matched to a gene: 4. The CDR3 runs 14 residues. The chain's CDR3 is CASSTRDRGYGYTF. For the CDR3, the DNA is TGTGCCAGCAGCACCCGGGACAGGGGCTATGGCTACACCTTC.

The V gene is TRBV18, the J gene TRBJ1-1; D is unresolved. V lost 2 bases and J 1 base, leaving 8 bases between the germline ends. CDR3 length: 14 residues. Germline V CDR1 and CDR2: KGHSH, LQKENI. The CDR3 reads CASSPWAANTEAFF. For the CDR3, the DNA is TGTGCCAGCTCACCATGGGCAGCGAACACTGAAGCTTTCTTT.

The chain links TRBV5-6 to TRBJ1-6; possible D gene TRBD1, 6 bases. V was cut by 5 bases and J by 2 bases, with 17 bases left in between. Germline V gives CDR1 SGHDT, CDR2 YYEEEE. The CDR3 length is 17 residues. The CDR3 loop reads CASSGTSGGTYNSPLHF. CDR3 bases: TGTGCCAGCAGTGGGACATCGGGAGGGACCTATAATTCACCCCTCCACTTT.

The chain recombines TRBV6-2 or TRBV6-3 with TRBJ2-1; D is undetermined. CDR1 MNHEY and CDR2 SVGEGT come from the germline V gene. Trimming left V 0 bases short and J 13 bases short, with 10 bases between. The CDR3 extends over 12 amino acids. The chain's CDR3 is CASSYSRLSQFF. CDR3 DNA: TGTGCCAGCAGTTACTCGAGGCTTAGCCAGTTCTTC.

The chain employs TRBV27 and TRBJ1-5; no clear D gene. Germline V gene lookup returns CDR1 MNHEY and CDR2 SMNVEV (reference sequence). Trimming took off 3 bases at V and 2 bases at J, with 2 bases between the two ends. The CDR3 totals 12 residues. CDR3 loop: CASSFGNQPQHF. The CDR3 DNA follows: TGTGCCAGCAGTTTCGGCAATCAGCCCCAGCATTTT.

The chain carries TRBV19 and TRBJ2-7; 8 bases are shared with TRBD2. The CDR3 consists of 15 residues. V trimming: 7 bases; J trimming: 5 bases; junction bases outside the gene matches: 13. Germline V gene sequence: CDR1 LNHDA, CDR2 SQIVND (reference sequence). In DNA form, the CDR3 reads TGTGCCAGTACCAATGGAGCGGGGGCCCCGGACGAGCAGTACTTC. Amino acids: CASTNGAGAPDEQYF.

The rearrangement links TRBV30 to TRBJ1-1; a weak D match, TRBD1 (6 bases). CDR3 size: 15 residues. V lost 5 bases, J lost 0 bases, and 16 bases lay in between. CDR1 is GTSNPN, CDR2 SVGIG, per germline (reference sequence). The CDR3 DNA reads TGTGCCTGGGGTGGAGAAGGGGGTATGAACACTGAAGCTTTCTTT. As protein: CAWGGEGGMNTEAFF.

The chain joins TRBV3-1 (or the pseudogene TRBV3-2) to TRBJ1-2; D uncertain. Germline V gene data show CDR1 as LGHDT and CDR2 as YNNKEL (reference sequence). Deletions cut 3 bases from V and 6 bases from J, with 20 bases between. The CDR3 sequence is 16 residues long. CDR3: CASSHGSGRAGDGYTF. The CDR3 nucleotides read TGTGCCAGCAGCCATGGGTCCGGGCGGGCAGGCGATGGCTACACCTTC.

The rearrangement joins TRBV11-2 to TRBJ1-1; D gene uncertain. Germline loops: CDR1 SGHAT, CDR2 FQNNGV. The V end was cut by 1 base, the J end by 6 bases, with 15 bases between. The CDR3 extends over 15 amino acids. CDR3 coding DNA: TGTGCCAGCAGCTTAGTGGCGGCGGTGAAATCTGAAGCTTTCTTT. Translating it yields CASSLVAAVKSEAFF.

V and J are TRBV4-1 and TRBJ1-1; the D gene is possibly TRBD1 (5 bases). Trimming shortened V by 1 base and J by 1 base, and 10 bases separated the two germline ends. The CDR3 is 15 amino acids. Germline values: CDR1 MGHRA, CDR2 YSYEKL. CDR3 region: CASSQVRGANTEAFF. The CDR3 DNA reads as TGCGCCAGCAGCCAAGTGCGTGGGGCGAACACTGAAGCTTTCTTT.

The CDR3 reads CASSIRENYGYTF. CDR3 DNA sequence: TGTGCCAGTAGTATAAGAGAGAACTATGGCTACACCTTC. The rearrangement links TRBV19 to TRBJ1-2, with D unresolved. The germline V gene has CDR1 LNHDA and CDR2 SQIVND (reference sequence). The CDR3 is 13 residues long. V was clipped by 2 bases and J by 2 bases, with 6 bases between them.

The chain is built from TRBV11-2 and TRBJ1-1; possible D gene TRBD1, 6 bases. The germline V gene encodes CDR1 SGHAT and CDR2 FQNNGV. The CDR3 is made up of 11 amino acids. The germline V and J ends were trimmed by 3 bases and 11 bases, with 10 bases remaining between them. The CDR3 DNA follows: TGTGCCAGCAGCTTTGGGGGCCAGGCTTTCTTT. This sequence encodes CASSFGGQAFF.

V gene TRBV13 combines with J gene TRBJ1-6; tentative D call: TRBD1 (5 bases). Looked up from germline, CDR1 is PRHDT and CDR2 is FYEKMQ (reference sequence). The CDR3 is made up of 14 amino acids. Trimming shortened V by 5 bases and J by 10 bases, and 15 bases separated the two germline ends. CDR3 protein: CASSPRGGSSPLHF. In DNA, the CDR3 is TGTGCCAGCAGCCCAAGGGGCGGGAGCTCACCCCTCCACTTT.

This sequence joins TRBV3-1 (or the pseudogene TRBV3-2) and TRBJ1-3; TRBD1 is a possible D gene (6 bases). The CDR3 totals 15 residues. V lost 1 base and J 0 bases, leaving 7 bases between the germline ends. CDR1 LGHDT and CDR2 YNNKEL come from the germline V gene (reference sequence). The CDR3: CASSQGTASGNTIYF. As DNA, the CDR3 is TGTGCCAGCAGCCAAGGGACAGCCTCTGGAAACACCATATATTTT.